These 21 T cell receptor beta chains were all obtained from the same sample, sequenced in a study of blood T cell repertoires in COVID-19. Profiling relied on immunoSEQ multiplex PCR, and the TCRdb table lists in-frame clones only, not all of them. The sample includes around 230,000 clones, about 91% of them seen just once. Sequences were obtained from PBMCs or T cells enriched from blood (not recorded which). Receptor source: a middle-aged woman with acute COVID-19.

The chain combines TRBV19 with TRBJ2-1; D might be TRBD1 (5 bases). The germline V gene encodes CDR1 LNHDA and CDR2 SQIVND (reference sequence). CDR3 length: 15 residues. V was trimmed by 7 bases and J by 0 bases, leaving 13 bases between them. CDR3 coding DNA: TGTGCCAGTACTGTAGACAGAAGCTCCTACAATGAGCAGTTCTTC. The encoded protein is CASTVDRSSYNEQFF.

The chain combines TRBV12-3 or TRBV12-4 with TRBJ1-1; D is unresolved. Trimming pared 4 bases from V and 0 bases from J, leaving 6 bases between. This CDR3 region has 13 residues. CDR3 DNA sequence: TGTGCCAGCAGTTCCCTAATGAACACTGAAGCTTTCTTT. Translation gives CASSSLMNTEAFF.

This chain links TRBV6-5 with TRBJ2-7, with 7 positions matching TRBD1. Germline V gives CDR1 MNHEY, CDR2 SVGAGI. CDR3 size: 16 residues. Unmatched junction bases numbered 9, after V lost 0 bases and J lost 4 bases. CDR3 protein: CASSYSPGQIPYEQYF. CDR3 in DNA: TGTGCCAGCAGTTACTCCCCGGGACAGATACCTTACGAGCAGTACTTC.

The chain carries TRBV5-1 and TRBJ1-1; 12 bases are a match to TRBD1. Germline V gene lookup returns CDR1 SGHRS and CDR2 YFSETQ. The CDR3 loop spans 14 amino acids. J lost 4 bases, V lost 4 bases, and 2 bases had no gene match. The CDR3 DNA reads as TGCGCCAGCAGCGGGACAGGGGGCGGCACTGAAGCTTTCTTT. As protein: CASSGTGGGTEAFF.

This sequence joins TRBV6-2 or TRBV6-3 and TRBJ1-2; 8 bases match TRBD1. Germline trimming cut 4 bases from V and 8 bases from J; bases unmatched to any gene: 9. The V gene's germline CDR1 is MNHEY and CDR2 SVGEGT. The CDR3 length is 14 residues. CDR3 loop: CASSWAGQGSGYTF. DNA of the CDR3: TGTGCCAGCAGTTGGGCTGGACAGGGCTCCGGCTACACCTTC.

The rearrangement links TRBV29-1 to TRBJ2-7, with D maybe TRBD1 (5 bases). The CDR3 length is 13 residues. From germline, CDR1 is SQVTM and CDR2 ANQGSEA. V dropped 4 bases and J dropped 4 bases, with 14 bases sitting between them. In nucleotides, the CDR3 is TGCAGCGTTGTTCAGGGTCCCTCTTACGAGCAGTACGTC. As protein: CSVVQGPSYEQYV.

The chain employs TRBV19 and TRBJ2-1; 13 positions match TRBD2. With 10 bases clipped from V and 5 bases from J, the junction kept 11 bases outside the gene matches. The CDR3 has 16 amino acids. Germline lookup yields CDR1 LNHDA and CDR2 SQIVND (reference sequence). The CDR3 loop is CATTPGLAGFNNEQFF. CDR3 nucleotides: TGTGCCACAACTCCGGGACTAGCGGGATTTAACAATGAGCAGTTCTTC.

In regard to this clone: Different DNA sequences within this sample yield the same CDR3. The chain uses TRBV7-6 and TRBJ2-2; 16 bases map to TRBD2. CDR1 is SGHVS, CDR2 FNYEAQ, per germline. CDR3 length: 18 amino acids. With V trimmed by 3 bases and J by 5 bases, 6 bases remained unmatched. The CDR3 coding sequence is TGTGCCAGCAGCTTGGGGACTAGCGGGGGGGCCGGAACCGGGGAGCTGTTTTTT. It specifies CASSLGTSGGAGTGELFF. Based on the CDR3 plus reference TRBV7-6 and TRBJ2-2, the full variable domain is GAGVSQSPRYKVTKRGQDVALRCDPISGHVSLYWYRQALGQGPEFLTYFNYEAQQDKSGLPNDRFSAERPEGSISTLTIQRTEQRDSAMYRCASSLGTSGGAGTGELFFGEGSRLTVL.

This chain connects TRBV19 to TRBJ1-4; tentative D call: TRBD1 (6 bases). Germline CDR1 and CDR2: LNHDA and SQIVND (reference sequence). The CDR3 spans 14 residues. The V end was cut by 7 bases, the J end by 4 bases, with 13 bases between. The CDR3 protein is CASNTDRFNEKLFF. In nucleotides, the CDR3 is TGTGCCAGTAACACCGACAGGTTTAATGAAAAACTGTTTTTT.

This chain joins TRBV2 and TRBJ2-2; D gene unclear. The CDR3 is 13 amino acids. Trimming stripped 8 bases from V and 4 bases from J, with 11 bases between. Germline CDR1 and CDR2: SNHLY and FYNNEI. CDR3 in DNA: TGTGCCAGCTGCCACGAGGCCACCGGGGAGCTGTTTTTT. Translating gives CASCHEATGELFF.

The genes are TRBV27 and TRBJ1-6, with 7 nucleotides matching TRBD1. The CDR3 covers 17 residues. The V gene's germline CDR1 is MNHEY and CDR2 SMNVEV (reference sequence). The V segment lost 2 bases and the J segment 0 bases; nucleotides outside the gene matches: 4. This CDR3 reads CASSLEGQYSYNSPLHF. As DNA, the CDR3 is TGTGCCAGCAGTTTAGAGGGACAGTACTCCTATAATTCACCCCTCCACTTT.

The V and J genes are TRBV3-1 (or the pseudogene TRBV3-2) and TRBJ1-1, with D tentatively TRBD1 (6 bases). This CDR3 is 14 amino acids long. Trimming removed 4 bases at V and 2 bases at J, with 11 bases between. CDR1 is LGHDT, CDR2 YNNKEL, per germline (reference sequence). CDR3 amino acids: CASSLQGLNTEAFF. CDR3 in DNA: TGTGCCAGCAGCCTTCAGGGGTTAAACACTGAAGCTTTCTTT.

The chain carries TRBV24-1 and TRBJ1-5, with D maybe TRBD1 (5 bases). Germline V gives CDR1 KGHDR, CDR2 SFDVKD. With 8 bases removed from V and 10 bases from J, the gap between germline ends came to 17 bases. This CDR3 comprises 13 residues. This chain's CDR3 is CATTRGDREPQHF. CDR3 DNA sequence: TGTGCCACCACACGGGGGGACCGAGAACCCCAGCATTTT.

The chain is built from TRBV19 and TRBJ2-2; D unresolved. Trimming removed 3 bases from V and 1 base from J, with 12 bases in between. The CDR3 loop spans 16 amino acids. Germline values: CDR1 LNHDA, CDR2 SQIVND (reference sequence). CDR3 sequence: CASSILGQMNTGELFF. CDR3 DNA sequence: TGTGCCAGTAGTATTTTGGGCCAGATGAACACCGGGGAGCTGTTTTTT.

The chain joins TRBV6-2 or TRBV6-3 to TRBJ2-7, with D perhaps matching TRBD2 (6 bases). Germline V gene data show CDR1 as MNHEY and CDR2 as SVGEGT. The CDR3 contains 16 residues. The V end lost 3 bases, the J end lost 2 bases, and 17 bases lay between the germline ends. The CDR3 DNA is TGTGCCAGCAGTTATGGAGGGCCGACTGTGACCTACGAGCAGTACGTC. It yields the protein CASSYGGPTVTYEQYV.

This clone was observed once. J is TRBJ2-1 and V is TRBV18; 13 bases align to TRBD2. V was pared by 3 bases and J by 4 bases, with 6 bases of the junction left unmatched. This CDR3 spans 17 amino acids. Germline assignment: CDR1 KGHSH and CDR2 LQKENI. This CDR3 reads CASSPWTSGGRYNEQFF. DNA for the CDR3: TGTGCCAGCTCACCGTGGACTAGCGGGGGCCGTTACAATGAGCAGTTCTTC.

The rearrangement joins TRBV18 to TRBJ2-3; no definite D call. Per germline, CDR1 KGHSH and CDR2 LQKENI. Trimming stripped 5 bases from V and 0 bases from J, with 9 bases between. There are 14 residues in the CDR3. The chain's CDR3 is CASSEAFSTDTQYF. The DNA of the CDR3 is TGTGCCAGCTCAGAAGCCTTTAGCACAGATACGCAGTATTTT.

This sequence joins TRBV27 and TRBJ2-1, with TRBD1 identical over 9 bases. This CDR3 is built from 15 residues. The germline V gene encodes CDR1 MNHEY and CDR2 SMNVEV (reference sequence). With V trimmed by 7 bases and J by 7 bases, 11 bases remained unmatched. The CDR3 region is CASTYRDRAVNEQFF. For the CDR3, the DNA is TGTGCCAGCACCTACCGGGACAGGGCGGTAAATGAGCAGTTCTTC.

In this sample, this clone turned up a few times. The chain joins TRBV7-2 to TRBJ2-1, with TRBD1 as a possible D gene (5 bases). Germline-derived CDR1 and CDR2 are SGHTA and FQGNSA. V lost 0 bases, J lost 6 bases, and 12 bases lay in between. The CDR3 consists of 15 residues. CDR3 coding DNA: TGTGCCAGCAGCTTAGCAGGGGCCCCCCGCAATGAGCAGTTCTTC. This encodes CASSLAGAPRNEQFF.

The chain employs TRBV10-1 and TRBJ2-3, with 7 bases matching TRBD1. V gave up 0 bases and J gave up 2 bases; unmatched junction bases: 11. The CDR3 extends over 18 amino acids. The germline gives CDR1 WNHNN, CDR2 SYGVQD (reference sequence). CDR3 DNA sequence: TGCGCCAGCAGTGAGTCGGATACCGGGACAGCTCTCACAGATACGCAGTATTTT. Translating it yields CASSESDTGTALTDTQYF.

As DNA, the CDR3 is TGTGCCAGCAGTGGGGGGACAGGGAGGTCCACGGCCCAGTACTTC. Translating it yields CASSGGTGRSTAQYF. The chain is built from TRBV2 and TRBJ2-5, with TRBD1 matching over 9 bases. This CDR3 is 15 amino acids long. V dropped 4 bases and J dropped 9; count of bases not matched to a gene: 12. Looked up from germline, CDR1 is SNHLY and CDR2 is FYNNEI.